Below, 13 T cell receptor beta chains from the same sample are listed, as sequenced in a study of T cells in Graves' hyperthyroidism and ophthalmopathy. What was amplified from RNA transcripts were TCR beta CDR3 regions. The HTBI set primed first-round TCR CDR3 RT-PCR. TCRdb independently ran MiXCR on the multiplex PCR reads; one entry per CDR3 protein. In the table there are fewer than 800,000 distinct CDR3 sequences, 16% of which are singletons. Sequencing was performed on blood. These receptors all stem from a man between 18 and 29 years old with Graves' hyperthyroidism.

This clonotype has a count of ten or more. The CDR3 DNA reads TGCAGTGCACAAACAGGGCGCGAGACCCAGTACTTC. Protein: CSAQTGRETQYF. J is TRBJ2-5 and V is TRBV20-1; a possible D gene is TRBD1 (6 bases). The CDR3 spans 12 residues. Germline CDR1 reads DFQATT; CDR2 reads SNEGSKA (reference sequence). The V gene lost 6 bases and the J gene lost 5 bases, with 13 bases spanning the gap.

The chain combines TRBV3-1 with TRBJ1-4; D unclear. The CDR3 loop spans 11 amino acids. CDR1 LGHDT and CDR2 YNNKEL come from the germline V gene (reference sequence). The V end lost 5 bases, the J end lost 2 bases, and 0 bases lay between the germline ends. The CDR3 sequence: CASSTNEKLFF. In DNA, the CDR3 is TGTGCCAGCAGCACTAATGAAAAACTGTTTTTT.

This clonotype was observed at least ten times. V usage is TRBV11-1 and J usage is TRBJ2-7; D may be TRBD1 (5 bases). The CDR3 is 15 amino acids. The V and J ends lost 5 bases and 2 bases respectively, with 16 bases between them. In germline, CDR1 is SGHAT, CDR2 FQDESV (reference sequence). CDR3 bases: TGTGCCAGCAGCCCCGTCCCGGACAAGACCTACGAGCAGTACTTC. Encoded protein: CASSPVPDKTYEQYF.

This clonotype was seen a few times. This chain links TRBV19 with TRBJ1-6; D gene unclear. V shed 0 bases and J shed 4 bases, with 13 bases lying between them. Germline lookup yields CDR1 LNHDA and CDR2 SQIVND (reference sequence). There are 17 residues in the CDR3. The CDR3 reads CASSIDAKSSYNSPLHF. In nucleotides, the CDR3 is TGTGCCAGTAGTATAGATGCGAAGTCTTCTTATAATTCACCCCTCCACTTT.

The CDR3 loop is CASIQGTFF. The CDR3 DNA reads as TGTGCCAGCATCCAGGGAACTTTCTTT. The chain has TRBV6-8 and TRBJ1-1; D might be TRBD1 (5 bases). Germline-derived CDR1 and CDR2 are MNHGY and SAAAGT. The CDR3 loop spans 9 amino acids. The V end lost 7 bases, the J end lost 12 bases, and 9 bases lay between the germline ends.

The chain joins TRBV12-3 or TRBV12-4 to TRBJ2-1; TRBD2 agrees at 10 bases. V lost 7 bases to trimming and J lost 9 bases; unmatched junction nucleotides: 9. The CDR3 has 14 residues. Written as DNA, the CDR3 is TGTGCCAGCACCGATCTAGCGGGAGTTGGTGAGCAGTTCTTC. It specifies CASTDLAGVGEQFF.

The table lists this clonotype with many counts. The chain carries TRBV2 and TRBJ2-2; the D gene is possibly TRBD2 (5 bases). CDR3 length: 13 residues. Germline V gene data show CDR1 as SNHLY and CDR2 as FYNNEI. The V end was cut by 7 bases, the J end by 7 bases, with 13 bases between. The CDR3: CASTDFMGGELFF. As DNA, the CDR3 is TGTGCCAGCACGGACTTCATGGGCGGGGAGCTGTTTTTT.

This clonotype was counted only a few times. The chain combines TRBV7-9 with TRBJ1-2, with D maybe TRBD1 (6 bases). The CDR3 loop spans 14 amino acids. V was clipped by 3 bases and J by 5 bases, with 13 bases between them. CDR1 and CDR2 from the germline V gene are SEHNR and FQNEAQ (reference sequence). The CDR3 nucleotides read TGTGCCAGCAGCTTTTCGGACAGCCCGTATGGCTACACCTTC. It is translated as CASSFSDSPYGYTF.

The DNA of the CDR3 is TGTGCTAGTGGTTTGGTACTGACGGGAGGGCACACCGGGGAGCTGTTTTTT. Encoded protein: CASGLVLTGGHTGELFF. The V gene is TRBV12-5, the J gene TRBJ2-2, with 8 bases fitting TRBD2. The CDR3 runs to 17 residues. From germline, CDR1 is LGHNT and CDR2 FRNRAP. With 0 bases clipped from V and 3 bases from J, the junction kept 6 bases outside the gene matches.

This chain links TRBV11-2 with TRBJ2-7; 12 nucleotides agree with TRBD1. The CDR3 is 17 amino acids. Germline values: CDR1 SGHAT, CDR2 FQNNGV. V lost 1 base, J lost 3 bases, and 7 bases stayed unmatched. CDR3 protein: CASSLVSGTGGFYEQYF. CDR3 nucleotides: TGTGCCAGCAGCTTAGTATCGGGGACAGGGGGCTTCTACGAGCAGTACTTC.

This clonotype was observed a handful of times. This chain links TRBV24-1 with TRBJ2-1; the D is unclear. V gave up 4 bases and J gave up 9 bases, with 18 bases separating them. The length of the CDR3 is 15 residues. The germline V gene encodes CDR1 KGHDR and CDR2 SFDVKD. Written as DNA, the CDR3 is TGTGCCACCAGTGACCCCGGTGGTAGTCTCGGTGAGCAGTTCTTC. It yields the protein CATSDPGGSLGEQFF.

This clonotype occurred many times. The rearrangement links TRBV11-2 to TRBJ2-1; 7 bases fit TRBD1. J was trimmed by 5 bases and V by 5 bases; bases with no gene match: 6. The CDR3 runs 14 residues. Germline loops: CDR1 SGHAT, CDR2 FQNNGV. CDR3 sequence (DNA): TGTGCCAGCAGCCACCTTGGACAGGACAATGAGCAGTTCTTC. It yields the protein CASSHLGQDNEQFF.

The table lists this clonotype with many counts. This chain connects TRBV10-1 to TRBJ2-7, with TRBD2 matching 7 bases. The CDR3 consists of 16 residues. Germline CDR1 is WNHNN and CDR2 is SYGVQD (reference sequence). J gave up 0 bases and V 3 bases, and 8 bases lay outside the gene matches. CDR3 amino acids: CASSEGPAGPSYEQYF. CDR3 nucleotides: TGCGCCAGCAGTGAAGGTCCAGCGGGGCCCTCCTACGAGCAGTACTTC.